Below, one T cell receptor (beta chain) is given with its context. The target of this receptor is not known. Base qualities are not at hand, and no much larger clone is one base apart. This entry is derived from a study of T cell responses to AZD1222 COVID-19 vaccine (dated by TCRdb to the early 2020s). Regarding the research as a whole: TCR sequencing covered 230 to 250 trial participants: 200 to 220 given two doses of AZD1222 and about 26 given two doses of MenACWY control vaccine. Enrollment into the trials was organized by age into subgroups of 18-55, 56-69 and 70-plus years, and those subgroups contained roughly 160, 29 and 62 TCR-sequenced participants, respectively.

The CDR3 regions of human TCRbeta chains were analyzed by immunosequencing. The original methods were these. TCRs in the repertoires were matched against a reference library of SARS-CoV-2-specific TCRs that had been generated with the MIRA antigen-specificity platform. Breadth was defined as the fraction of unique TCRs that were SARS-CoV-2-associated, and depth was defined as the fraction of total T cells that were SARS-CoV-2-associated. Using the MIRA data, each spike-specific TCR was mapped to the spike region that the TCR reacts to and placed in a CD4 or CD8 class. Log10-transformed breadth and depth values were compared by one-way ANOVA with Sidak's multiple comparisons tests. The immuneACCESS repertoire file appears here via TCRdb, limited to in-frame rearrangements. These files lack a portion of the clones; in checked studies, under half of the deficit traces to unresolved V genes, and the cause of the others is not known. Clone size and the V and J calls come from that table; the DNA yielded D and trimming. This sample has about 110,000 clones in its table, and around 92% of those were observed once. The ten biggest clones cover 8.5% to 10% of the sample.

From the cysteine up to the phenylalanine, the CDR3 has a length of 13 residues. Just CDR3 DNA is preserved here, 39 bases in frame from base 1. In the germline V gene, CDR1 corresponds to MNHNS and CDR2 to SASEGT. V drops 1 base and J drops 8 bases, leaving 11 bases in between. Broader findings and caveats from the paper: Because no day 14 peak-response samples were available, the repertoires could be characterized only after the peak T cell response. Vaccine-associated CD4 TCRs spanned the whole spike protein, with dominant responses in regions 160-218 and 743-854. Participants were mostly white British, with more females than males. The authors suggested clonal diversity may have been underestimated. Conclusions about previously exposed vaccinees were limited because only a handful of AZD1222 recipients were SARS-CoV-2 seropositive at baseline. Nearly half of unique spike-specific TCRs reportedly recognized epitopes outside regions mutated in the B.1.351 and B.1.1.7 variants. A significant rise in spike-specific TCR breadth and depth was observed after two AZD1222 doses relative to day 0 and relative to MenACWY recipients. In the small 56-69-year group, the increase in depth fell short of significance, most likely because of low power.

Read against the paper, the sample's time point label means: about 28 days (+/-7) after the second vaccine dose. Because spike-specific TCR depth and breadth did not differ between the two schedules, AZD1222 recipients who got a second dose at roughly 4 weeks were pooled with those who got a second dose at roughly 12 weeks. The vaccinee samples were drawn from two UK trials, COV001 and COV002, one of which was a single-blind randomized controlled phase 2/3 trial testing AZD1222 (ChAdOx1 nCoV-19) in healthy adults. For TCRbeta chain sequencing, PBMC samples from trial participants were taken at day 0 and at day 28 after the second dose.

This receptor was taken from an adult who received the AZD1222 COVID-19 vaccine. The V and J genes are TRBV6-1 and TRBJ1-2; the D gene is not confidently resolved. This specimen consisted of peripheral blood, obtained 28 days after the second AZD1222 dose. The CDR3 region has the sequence CASSEVLDGGYTF. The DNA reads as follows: TGTGCCAGCAGTGAAGTTCTGGATGGAGGCTACACCTTC.